The 21 T cell receptor beta chains below all came from one sample that was sequenced in a study of Graves' ophthalmopathy and Graves' hyperthyroidism (dated by TCRdb to the late 2010s). Instrument used: Illumina HiSeq 2000. TCR beta CDR3 regions were amplified from RNA transcripts for repertoire sequencing. The first round was an RT-PCR using HTBI primers with the Qiagen OneStep RT-PCR kit, and this first round was followed by a second-round multiplex PCR, then size selection and purification. The raw public data were reprocessed by TCRdb itself: fastp quality trimming at Q25, MiXCR clonotype calling, in-frame beta chains only. Rows with one shared CDR3 protein collapse into an entry with the most common genes and DNA. Recorded for this sample are some 150,000 distinct CDR3 sequences; 39% of them occurred a single time. The ten biggest clones cover 8% to 9.5% of the sample. Source material: peripheral blood. The receptors come from a man aged 30 to 39 with Graves' ophthalmopathy. Donor details come from another sample of the same person, matched by shared clones.

The table lists this clonotype with many counts. The V call is TRBV29-1, the J call TRBJ2-2; a possible D gene is TRBD2 (6 bases). There are 12 residues in the CDR3. Per germline, CDR1 SQVTM and CDR2 ANQGSEA. The V end lost 2 bases, the J end lost 6 bases, and 7 bases lay between the germline ends. CDR3 in DNA: TGCAGCGTTGAATGGGGGGCCGGGGAGCTGTTTTTT. Translation gives CSVEWGAGELFF.

This clonotype was detected many times. The CDR3 reads CASSEQGGNSPLHF. Written as DNA, the CDR3 is TGTGCCAGCAGTGAACAGGGAGGTAATTCACCCCTCCACTTT. This chain links TRBV6-1 with TRBJ1-6; possibly TRBD1 for D (5 bases). Trimming took off 2 bases at V and 6 bases at J, with 8 bases between the two ends. This CDR3 comprises 14 residues. From germline, CDR1 is MNHNS and CDR2 SASEGT.

This clonotype was found many times. This could be a read error, since a much larger clone is one nucleotide away. This chain uses TRBV6-5 with TRBJ1-2; 7 nucleotides align to TRBD1. CDR3 length equals 15 residues. Germline CDR1 and CDR2: MNHEY and SVGAGI. Written as DNA, the CDR3 is TGTGCCAGCAGTTACGGCCAGGGGGGGAGCTATGGCCACACCTTC. Its protein product is CASSYGQGGSYGHTF.

This chain joins TRBV4-2 and TRBJ1-6, with D possibly TRBD1 on 6 matching bases. This CDR3 has 18 amino acids. In germline, CDR1 is LGHNA, CDR2 YNFKEQ. V was clipped by 3 bases and J by 6 bases, with 21 bases between them. CDR3 sequence reads: CASSQSTLRTDANSPLHF. In DNA form, the CDR3 reads TGTGCCAGCAGCCAGTCAACTCTCAGGACAGATGCTAATTCACCCCTCCACTTT.

In its sample, this clonotype was seen once. In nucleotides, the CDR3 is TGCAGCGTTTCCCAAACTAGCGGGAGAGAGACCCAGTACTTC. Amino acid sequence: CSVSQTSGRETQYF. This sequence joins TRBV29-1 and TRBJ2-5; 11 positions match TRBD2. The CDR3 has 14 residues. The V segment lost 5 bases and the J segment 4 bases; nucleotides outside the gene matches: 6. The V gene's germline CDR1 is SQVTM and CDR2 ANQGSEA.

This clonotype was detected only once. J is TRBJ1-5 and V is TRBV6-2 or TRBV6-3; unclear D gene. The V end was cut by 6 bases, the J end by 0 bases, with 12 bases between. The germline V gene encodes CDR1 MNHEY and CDR2 SVGEGT. CDR3 length: 15 amino acids. The CDR3 sequence: CASSDTQYSNQPQHF. The CDR3 nucleotides are TGTGCCAGCAGCGATACTCAATATAGCAATCAGCCCCAGCATTTT.

As DNA, the CDR3 is TGTGCCAGTAGTCCAGGACCTCTCGCCGATCGGGAAGCTTTCTTT. This sequence encodes CASSPGPLADREAFF. The chain employs TRBV28 and TRBJ1-1; D is unclear. Germline V gives CDR1 MDHEN, CDR2 SYDVKM. Trimming shortened V by 9 bases and J by 8 bases, and 25 bases separated the two germline ends. This CDR3 is 15 amino acids long.

Ten or more counts support this clonotype. The chain uses TRBV28 and TRBJ1-2; weak D call: TRBD1 (5 bases). V was pared by 6 bases and J by 4 bases, with 15 bases between. CDR1 is MDHEN and CDR2 is SYDVKM in the germline V gene. This CDR3 spans 14 amino acids. The CDR3 sequence: CASRLYQGSYGYTF. The CDR3 DNA reads as TGTGCCAGCAGATTGTACCAGGGAAGCTATGGCTACACCTTC.

This sequence joins TRBV12-3 or TRBV12-4 and TRBJ2-6, with 9 bases fitting TRBD2. After removal of 3 bases from V and 2 bases from J, the junction contained 11 bases not matched to a gene. This CDR3 spans 19 amino acids. The CDR3 nucleotides are TGTGCCAGCAGTTTCCTACCCCGCGGGGGGGCTGCTGGGGCCAACGTCCTGACTTTC. Its protein is CASSFLPRGGAAGANVLTF.

This clonotype was counted many times. The chain employs TRBV5-1 and TRBJ2-2; D remains ambiguous. Germline CDR1 is SGHRS and CDR2 is YFSETQ. There are 13 residues in the CDR3. V was cut by 4 bases and J by 7 bases, with 11 bases left in between. CDR3 DNA sequence: TGCGCCAGCAGCCGACAAGTGGACGGGGAGCTGTTTTTT. It is translated as CASSRQVDGELFF.

This clonotype was counted at least ten times. This sequence joins TRBV5-1 and TRBJ1-2; D gene unclear. The V gene lost 7 bases and the J gene lost 0 bases, with 10 bases spanning the gap. The CDR3 contains 13 residues. Germline values: CDR1 SGHRS, CDR2 YFSETQ. CDR3 sequence reads: CASSETANYGYTF. The CDR3 DNA reads as TGCGCCAGCTCAGAGACTGCTAACTATGGCTACACCTTC.

At least ten counts were recorded for this clonotype. The chain employs TRBV29-1 and TRBJ2-5; TRBD1 matches at 7 bases. There are 12 residues in the CDR3. The germline V gene has CDR1 SQVTM and CDR2 ANQGSEA. Trimming removed 7 bases from V and 5 bases from J; junction bases left unmatched: 7. CDR3 coding DNA: TGCAGCGCCTCCGACAGGGATGAGACCCAGTACTTC. Amino acids: CSASDRDETQYF.

This clonotype was picked up a small number of times. This chain uses TRBV6-5 with TRBJ1-6, with a possible D match to TRBD1 (6 bases). The CDR3 has 17 amino acids. CDR1 and CDR2 from the germline V gene are MNHEY and SVGAGI. Trimming pared 0 bases from V and 4 bases from J, leaving 13 bases between. CDR3 in amino acids: CASSYSGRGIYNSPLHF. DNA of the CDR3: TGTGCCAGCAGTTACTCTGGCAGGGGTATATATAATTCACCCCTCCACTTT.

In this sample, this clonotype turned up many times. The V and J genes are TRBV2 and TRBJ1-5; 8 bases are a match to TRBD1. In germline, CDR1 is SNHLY, CDR2 FYNNEI. The V gene end was trimmed by 6 bases and the J gene end by 3 bases; junction bases not matched to a gene: 7. The CDR3 extends over 15 amino acids. This CDR3 is CASRLGQGVNQPQHF. The CDR3 bases are TGTGCCAGCAGGCTCGGACAGGGAGTCAATCAGCCCCAGCATTTT. The full variable domain, its missing parts supplied by reference TRBV2 and TRBJ1-5, is EPEVTQTPSHQVTQMGQEVILRCVPISNHLYFYWYRQILGQKVEFLVSFYNNEISEKSEIFDDQFSVERPDGSNFTLKIRSTKLEDSAMYFCASRLGQGVNQPQHFGDGTRLSIL.

V gene TRBV27 combines with J gene TRBJ1-1; 8 bases align to TRBD1. Germline V gene sequence: CDR1 MNHEY, CDR2 SMNVEV (reference sequence). With 8 bases clipped from V and 4 bases from J, the junction kept 3 bases outside the gene matches. CDR3 length: 12 residues. The DNA for the CDR3 is TGTGCCAGCCAAACAGGGGGCACTGAAGCTTTCTTT. Its translation: CASQTGGTEAFF.

This rearrangement joins TRBV6-2 or TRBV6-3 to TRBJ1-3; D might be TRBD1 (5 bases). The CDR3 runs 16 residues. V was trimmed by 6 bases and J by 0 bases, leaving 15 bases between them. Germline CDR1 and CDR2: MNHEY and SVGEGT. CDR3 residues: CASRAWDGSSGNTIYF. The CDR3 DNA follows: TGTGCCAGCAGGGCCTGGGACGGCAGCTCTGGAAACACCATATATTTT.

Note on this clonotype: An end of the junction differs from the germline gene, which may be a read error. The rearrangement links TRBV27 to TRBJ1-1, with D perhaps TRBD1 (5 bases). Germline CDR1 reads MNHEY; CDR2 reads SMNVEV (reference sequence). This CDR3 has 15 residues. CDR3 amino acids: CASSLYPGLNTEAFF. The CDR3 DNA reads TGTGCCAGCAGCTTATACCCGGGGCTGAACACTGAAGCTTTCTTT.

This clonotype was counted ten times or more. J is TRBJ2-5 and V is TRBV20-1; TRBD2 aligns across 13 bases. CDR3 size: 17 residues. Germline CDR1 reads DFQATT; CDR2 reads SNEGSKA (reference sequence). Unmatched junction bases numbered 12, after V lost 4 bases and J lost 4 bases. This chain's CDR3 is CSATGLAGVSKRETQYF. CDR3 DNA: TGCAGTGCTACCGGACTAGCGGGAGTGTCTAAAAGAGAGACCCAGTACTTC.

This clonotype occurred once. V usage is TRBV20-1 and J usage is TRBJ1-1; weak D call: TRBD1 (6 bases). The CDR3 is 12 amino acids. V shed 6 bases and J shed 4 bases, with 12 bases lying between them. Germline CDR1 reads DFQATT; CDR2 reads SNEGSKA (reference sequence). DNA of the CDR3: TGCAGTGCCCCTGGACAGTTCACTGAAGCTTTCTTT. It translates to CSAPGQFTEAFF.

The genes are TRBV15 and TRBJ2-2; D is uncertain. The CDR3 loop spans 15 amino acids. The ends were cut back, 0 bases at V and 2 bases at J, with 7 bases in the middle. Germline values: CDR1 LNHNV, CDR2 YYDKDF (reference sequence). The CDR3: CATSRDQVNTGELFF. DNA for the CDR3: TGTGCCACCAGCAGAGATCAAGTTAACACCGGGGAGCTGTTTTTT. The full variable domain, in which reference TRBV15 and TRBJ2-2 provide the parts outside the CDR3, is DAMVIQNPRYQVTQFGKPVTLSCSQTLNHNVMYWYQQKSSQAPKLLFHYYDKDFNNEADTPDNFQSRRPNTSFCFLDIRSPGLGDTAMYLCATSRDQVNTGELFFGEGSRLTVL.

This clonotype was picked up many times. The CDR3 sequence is CSARASGKETQYF. In DNA, the CDR3 is TGCAGTGCTAGGGCTAGCGGGAAAGAGACCCAGTACTTC. The chain has TRBV20-1 and TRBJ2-5; TRBD2 aligns across 9 bases. Trimming removed 3 bases from V and 3 bases from J; junction bases left unmatched: 2. This CDR3 has 13 residues. Germline V CDR1 and CDR2: DFQATT, SNEGSKA (reference sequence).